This T cell receptor (beta chain) was profiled in a study of T-cell memory formation after mild COVID-19 (dated by TCRdb to the early 2020s). About the full investigation: TCR sequence clusters from the two donors were found to be largely donor specific. Two young, previously healthy adult volunteers made up the cohort, one male and one female. In two donors, T-cell clones that expanded and contracted after mild COVID-19 were tracked by sequencing TCRalpha and TCRbeta repertoires over time.

The full study reports these points: Some responding clones were found in pre-infection memory, which suggests that pre-existing cross-reactive memory T cells took part in the SARS-CoV-2 response. Contracting CD4+ clones appeared mostly in the CM and EM memory subsets, whereas CD8+ clones were enriched in EMRA. Balanced CD4/CD8 phenotypes were observed for clones contracting from day 15 to 85, whereas a bias towards CD4+ was observed for a second wave of clones expanding from day 15 to 37. SARS-CoV-2 specificity of the second-wave clones peaking on day 37 was not confirmed. Only a couple of mild cases were covered in the study, and larger cohorts including severe cases with pre-infection samples were considered necessary.

About this clonotype itself: No cognate antigen has been identified for it. No clone much larger than this one lies a single base away; base qualities are absent.

From its cysteine to its phenylalanine, the CDR3 spans 14 amino acids. Solely the CDR3 DNA is kept, with 42 bases framed from the first base. CDR1 is given as MNHNS and CDR2 as SASEGT, both from the germline V gene. V drops 0 bases and J drops 3 bases, leaving 8 bases in between. Ficoll-Paque density gradient centrifugation was the method used to isolate PBMCs. The sequencing machine was an Illumina NovaSeq 6000. TCRalpha and TCRbeta cDNA libraries were constructed by 5'RACE with constant-segment primers, with sample barcodes and unique molecular identifiers being introduced. RNA was extracted from every sample with Trizol reagent. Library amplification was performed in two PCR steps, and a second sample barcode and Illumina TruSeq adapters were introduced in the second step. Sequencing of the libraries was done on an Illumina NovaSeq, producing 2 x 150 bp paired-end reads. In the paper's pipeline: Demultiplexing of reads and collapsing into UMI-guided consensus sequences were performed with migec v1.2.7. Using mixcr v2.1.11, the UMI consensuses were aligned to TRA and TRB V and J templates and assembled into clonotypes. A clonotype was counted as expanded or contracted only if both edgeR and NoisET called the change significant, with noise models trained on biological replicates. For edgeR calls, the cutoffs were a false discovery rate-adjusted p below 0.01 and a log2 fold-change threshold of 1. As an exploratory analysis of dynamics, max-normalized trajectories of the 1000 most abundant clonotypes were examined with PCA combined with hierarchical clustering. Each responding clone was given a CD4 or CD8 phenotype based on the CD4+ and CD8+ repertoires, which had been sequenced separately. TCRdb applied fastp at Q25 and MiXCR to the public reads, then kept only in-frame beta chains. Each CDR3 protein gets just one entry, which takes the most common genes and DNA from the rows behind it. TCRdb, rather than the study authors, made the V and J calls. The sample table records roughly 130,000 distinct CDR3 sequences; over 15% of these occur just once. The ten largest clonotypes hold about 5.2% of the sample.

The sample consisted of PBMCs or a T cell subset sorted from them (not recorded which). The sequence derives from a man aged 18 to 30 who had mild COVID-19 (a few samples of this study predate the infection). The sample titles of this study are shuffled in the database, so cell type and time point are left out; the donor was told from shared clones. The chain couples TRBV6-1 to TRBJ1-2; confidence is insufficient to name the D gene. The nucleotides are TGTGCCAGCAGTGAAGCGGTATGGGACTATGGCTACACCTTC. Translated, it gives CASSEAVWDYGYTF.